The 14 T cell receptor beta chains given below trace back to one sample, sequenced in a study of T cell responses to AZD1222 COVID-19 vaccine. TCRdb's table, derived via immunoSEQ multiplex PCR, lists solely in-frame clones and lacks some. The repertoire consists of about 180,000 clones, with less than 90% occurring once and the leading ten covering around 1.6%. Specimen: peripheral blood, collected on day 0 of AZD1222 vaccination. These receptors all stem from an adult in good health.

V usage is TRBV14 and J usage is TRBJ2-7; weak D call: TRBD2 (6 bases). Germline values: CDR1 SGHDN, CDR2 FVKESK. V was cut by 4 bases and J by 2 bases, with 9 bases left in between. This CDR3 contains 13 residues. The CDR3 loop is CASSPAGPYEQYF. The CDR3 DNA sequence: TGTGCCAGCAGCCCCGCGGGACCCTACGAGCAGTACTTC. The whole variable domain, filled in from reference TRBV14 and TRBJ2-7, reads EAGVTQFPSHSVIEKGQTVTLRCDPISGHDNLYWYRRVMGKEIKFLLHFVKESKQDESGMPNNRFLAERTGGTYSTLKVQPAELEDSGVYFCASSPAGPYEQYFGPGTRLTVT.

CDR3 in amino acids: CASSSGMETQYF. CDR3 bases: TGTGCCAGCAGCTCAGGGATGGAGACCCAGTACTTC. The V and J genes are TRBV28 and TRBJ2-5, with D possibly TRBD1 on 5 matching bases. Trimming took off 6 bases at V and 5 bases at J, with 10 bases between the two ends. Per germline, CDR1 MDHEN and CDR2 SYDVKM. The CDR3 is 12 residues long.

This clone was observed a single time. The chain is built from TRBV7-9 and TRBJ1-1, with D hard to call. With 3 bases removed from V and 6 bases from J, the gap between germline ends came to 8 bases. From germline, CDR1 is SEHNR and CDR2 FQNEAQ (reference sequence). This CDR3 has 12 amino acids. The DNA of the CDR3 is TGTGCCAGCAGCTTCCGCAGCGCTGAAGCTTTCTTT. The encoded protein is CASSFRSAEAFF.

The rearrangement uses TRBV24-1 and TRBJ1-2; D is unclear. The CDR3 consists of 13 residues. Trimming took off 7 bases at V and 4 bases at J, with 12 bases between the two ends. Germline V lookup: CDR1 KGHDR, CDR2 SFDVKD. This CDR3 reads CATSNLVGYGYTF. CDR3 sequence (DNA): TGTGCCACCAGCAATTTAGTCGGCTATGGCTACACCTTC.

This chain links TRBV6-1 with TRBJ1-3; D is ambiguous. Germline V gene sequence: CDR1 MNHNS, CDR2 SASEGT. V shed 1 base and J shed 3 bases, with 22 bases lying between them. The CDR3 consists of 19 residues. The CDR3 is CASSEEPPQLLAYGNTIYF. CDR3 DNA: TGTGCCAGCAGTGAAGAGCCCCCCCAACTGTTGGCTTATGGAAACACCATATATTTT.

This chain connects TRBV4-3 to TRBJ1-2; D gene unclear. The germline V and J ends were trimmed by 2 bases and 4 bases, with 14 bases remaining between them. The CDR3 extends over 15 amino acids. Germline V lookup: CDR1 LGHNA, CDR2 YSLEER. The CDR3 region is CASSQTFNRGYGYTF. The CDR3 bases are TGCGCCAGCAGCCAAACTTTTAACCGTGGCTATGGCTACACCTTC.

The chain couples TRBV6-1 to TRBJ2-1, with TRBD1 as a possible D gene (6 bases). Germline assignment: CDR1 MNHNS and CDR2 SASEGT. The CDR3 consists of 15 residues. V lost 6 bases, J lost 0 bases, and 12 bases lay in between. The CDR3: CASRITGSSYNEQFF. The CDR3 nucleotides are TGTGCCAGCAGGATTACAGGGAGCTCCTACAATGAGCAGTTCTTC.

V gene TRBV28 combines with J gene TRBJ1-1, with D possibly TRBD1 on 5 matching bases. This CDR3 comprises 15 residues. The germline V gene encodes CDR1 MDHEN and CDR2 SYDVKM. V lost 4 bases, J lost 0 bases, and 12 bases lay in between. The CDR3 spells CASSWGVGMNTEAFF. CDR3 in DNA: TGTGCCAGCAGTTGGGGGGTGGGGATGAACACTGAAGCTTTCTTT.

The rearrangement joins TRBV29-1 to TRBJ2-5; tentative D call: TRBD2 (6 bases). Trimming took off 6 bases at V and 5 bases at J, with 25 bases between the two ends. Germline CDR1 reads SQVTM; CDR2 reads ANQGSEA. This CDR3 spans 16 amino acids. The CDR3 DNA is TGCAGCGTGGTGGGTCCGGGACTCCACAGTCCGGAGACCCAGTACTTC. It yields the protein CSVVGPGLHSPETQYF.

The genes are TRBV9 and TRBJ1-6; possibly TRBD1 for D (5 bases). V lost 1 base and J 8 bases, leaving 10 bases between the germline ends. Germline assignment: CDR1 SGDLS and CDR2 YYNGEE. This CDR3 region has 14 residues. CDR3 in amino acids: CASSVKQADSPLHF. As DNA, the CDR3 is TGTGCCAGCAGCGTAAAACAGGCTGATTCACCCCTCCACTTT.

This chain links TRBV5-4 with TRBJ1-3; 7 positions agree with TRBD1. The CDR3 loop spans 16 amino acids. CDR1 SGHNT and CDR2 YYREEE come from the germline V gene (reference sequence). The J segment lost 0 bases and the V segment lost 3 bases, leaving 6 bases of the junction unmatched. CDR3 sequence: CASSSQTGLSGNTIYF. As DNA, the CDR3 is TGTGCCAGCAGCTCCCAGACAGGGCTCTCTGGAAACACCATATATTTT.

The V gene is TRBV5-5, the J gene TRBJ2-7; 10 bases map to TRBD1. Looked up from germline, CDR1 is SGHKS and CDR2 is YYEKEE (reference sequence). J lost 6 bases, V lost 1 base, and 7 bases had no gene match. There are 15 residues in the CDR3. CDR3 residues: CASSLSTGGHLEQYF. In DNA, the CDR3 is TGTGCCAGCAGCTTGTCGACAGGGGGCCATCTCGAGCAGTACTTC.

This chain links TRBV6-4 with TRBJ2-2; 12 nucleotides match TRBD2. The length of the CDR3 is 15 residues. J lost 7 bases, V lost 9 bases, and 9 bases had no gene match. Germline V gives CDR1 MRHNA, CDR2 SNTAGT. CDR3 in amino acids: CARSSGGAINGELFF. CDR3 DNA: TGTGCCAGGTCTAGCGGGGGGGCGATAAACGGGGAGCTGTTTTTT.

The chain joins TRBV6-1 to TRBJ1-6; D might be TRBD1 (5 bases). The V end was cut by 3 bases, the J end by 5 bases, with 8 bases between. This CDR3 is 14 amino acids long. Germline V gene sequence: CDR1 MNHNS, CDR2 SASEGT. Written as DNA, the CDR3 is TGTGCCAGCAGTGATGACAGAAATAATTCACCCCTCCACTTT. Translating it yields CASSDDRNNSPLHF.